Listed here are 32 T cell receptor beta chains from one sample, sequenced in a study of T cells expressing NK-cell markers. TCRdb reprocessed the 5' RACE reads, with one entry per CDR3 protein and no DNA. This sample carries 300,000 to 500,000 distinct CDR3 sequences, with around 11% going to the ten biggest clones. Sequenced input: blood T cells: a sorted CD56 or NKG2C T cell subset, CD4+ or CD8+ T cells, or bulk PBMC T cells (not recorded which). These receptors were obtained from a woman in her forties or fifties in good health.

V and J are TRBV3-1 and TRBJ1-1; the TRBD1 assignment by TCRdb is unverifiable without DNA. Germline lookup yields CDR1 LGHDT and CDR2 YNNKEL (reference sequence). This CDR3 contains 15 residues. CDR3 sequence reads: CASSQDISGVTEAFF. The variable domain in full, completed from reference TRBV3-1 and TRBJ1-1, reads DTAVSQTPKYLVTQMGNDKSIKCEQNLGHDTMYWYKQDSKKFLKIMFSYNNKELIINETVPNRFSPKSPDKAHLNLHINSLELGDSAVYFCASSQDISGVTEAFFGQGTRLTVV.

The rearrangement uses TRBV12-3 or TRBV12-4 and TRBJ2-2; absent DNA, TCRdb's TRBD1 call cannot be checked. The CDR3 is 15 residues long. The CDR3 loop reads CASSPLGGLSGELFF.

The rearrangement uses TRBV7-9 and TRBJ2-1; no DNA is available, so the TRBD2 call from TCRdb remains unchecked. CDR3 length: 17 residues. The V gene's germline CDR1 is SEHNR and CDR2 FQNEAQ (reference sequence). The CDR3 loop reads CASSLLAGVLNGNEQFF.

This chain joins TRBV6-4 and TRBJ2-4. Germline CDR1 reads MRHNA; CDR2 reads SNTAGT. The CDR3 contains 12 residues. CDR3 protein: CASTIAKNIQYF.

The chain links TRBV27 to TRBJ2-1; TCRdb calls TRBD2, which cannot be checked without DNA. This CDR3 contains 15 residues. The germline V gene encodes CDR1 MNHEY and CDR2 SMNVEV (reference sequence). The CDR3 here is CASSFVGLAGNEQFF.

The rearrangement links TRBV6-6 to TRBJ1-6; without DNA, the TCRdb call of TRBD1 cannot be checked. Germline lookup yields CDR1 MNHNY and CDR2 SVGAGI (reference sequence). The CDR3 runs 13 residues. The CDR3 reads CASRTGGNSPLHF.

The chain joins TRBV29-1 to TRBJ1-3. CDR3 length equals 13 residues. CDR1 is SQVTM and CDR2 is ANQGSEA in the germline V gene. The CDR3 protein is CSVLTGLGNTIYF.

V and J are TRBV3-1 and TRBJ2-4. Germline V lookup: CDR1 LGHDT, CDR2 YNNKEL (reference sequence). The CDR3 contains 13 residues. CDR3 residues: CASSNTLKNIQYF.

The chain uses TRBV5-1 and TRBJ1-5. The germline gives CDR1 SGHRS, CDR2 YFSETQ. The length of the CDR3 is 13 residues. CDR3 sequence reads: CASSFLPDQPQHF.

The V call is TRBV5-1, the J call TRBJ2-3; checking the TCRdb D call of TRBD1 is not possible without DNA. Germline V gene data show CDR1 as SGHRS and CDR2 as YFSETQ. CDR3 size: 16 residues. This CDR3 reads CASSPDEGKGTDTQYF.

This chain connects TRBV10-1 to TRBJ2-1; TCRdb picks TRBD1, but there is no DNA to check that call. This CDR3 has 16 amino acids. Germline assignment: CDR1 WNHNN and CDR2 SYGVQD (reference sequence). CDR3 residues: CASSESGGGSMNEQFF.

The gene calls are TRBV7-9 and TRBJ2-1; TCRdb gives TRBD2 as the D gene, but with no DNA this cannot be confirmed. The CDR3 contains 14 residues. Germline V lookup: CDR1 SEHNR, CDR2 FQNEAQ (reference sequence). The CDR3 here is CASSLSPGGSLQFF. Looking up the rest from reference TRBV7-9 and TRBJ2-1 gives the full variable domain: DTGVSQNPRHKITKRGQNVTFRCDPISEHNRLYWYRQTLGQGPEFLTYFQNEAQLEKSRLLSDRFSAERPKGSFSTLEIQRTEQGDSAMYLCASSLSPGGSLQFFGPGTRLTVL.

The V call is TRBV7-9, the J call TRBJ1-5; as DNA is missing, the TRBD1 call by TCRdb cannot be tested. This CDR3 spans 17 amino acids. CDR1 is SEHNR and CDR2 is FQNEAQ in the germline V gene (reference sequence). This chain's CDR3 is CASSLVQGSSSNQPQHF. The whole variable domain, remainder taken from reference TRBV7-9 and TRBJ1-5, is DTGVSQNPRHKITKRGQNVTFRCDPISEHNRLYWYRQTLGQGPEFLTYFQNEAQLEKSRLLSDRFSAERPKGSFSTLEIQRTEQGDSAMYLCASSLVQGSSSNQPQHFGDGTRLSIL.

The CDR3 reads CAGKTSGITDTQYF. The rearrangement links TRBV10-3 to TRBJ2-3; TCRdb's D gene call, TRBD2, goes unchecked for lack of DNA. The CDR3 covers 14 residues. Germline lookup yields CDR1 ENHRY and CDR2 SYGVKD.

CDR3 in amino acids: CSALGDTEAFF. The chain joins TRBV20-1 to TRBJ1-1. This CDR3 spans 11 amino acids. CDR1 and CDR2 from the germline V gene are DFQATT and SNEGSKA (reference sequence).

The chain is built from TRBV18 and TRBJ2-1; with no DNA, the TCRdb D assignment of TRBD2 cannot be verified. Germline V lookup: CDR1 KGHSH, CDR2 LQKENI. There are 16 residues in the CDR3. CDR3 amino acids: CASSSGQTSGSYEQFF.

The genes are TRBV10-3 and TRBJ2-2; the TCRdb D gene call, TRBD2, has no DNA to confirm it. Germline assignment: CDR1 ENHRY and CDR2 SYGVKD. This CDR3 spans 16 amino acids. CDR3 region: CAISERGLRNTGELFF.

V gene TRBV21-1 combines with J gene TRBJ2-7. TRBV21-1 is listed as a pseudogene. The CDR3 loop spans 14 amino acids. CDR3 in amino acids: CASSKVADSYEQYF.

The chain has TRBV5-1 and TRBJ1-1; as DNA is missing, the TRBD1 call by TCRdb cannot be tested. CDR3 size: 13 residues. Per the germline V gene, CDR1 is SGHRS and CDR2 is YFSETQ. CDR3 loop: CASSTLGGTEAFF.

This rearrangement joins TRBV7-2 to TRBJ2-1; TCRdb gives TRBD2 as the D gene, but with no DNA this cannot be confirmed. CDR3 length: 17 residues. Germline CDR1 is SGHTA and CDR2 is FQGNSA. The CDR3 here is CASNFPVSGRAGHEQFF.

The V gene is TRBV12-3 or TRBV12-4, the J gene TRBJ2-3; TCRdb's D call, TRBD1, is unchecked because there is no DNA. CDR3 size: 11 residues. The CDR3 region is CASTLRDTQYF.

The V call is TRBV29-1, the J call TRBJ1-1; the TRBD1 assignment by TCRdb is unverifiable without DNA. Germline CDR1 and CDR2: SQVTM and ANQGSEA. The CDR3 consists of 14 residues. This CDR3 reads CSVIPPEGTTEAFF.

The chain combines TRBV5-1 with TRBJ2-1; the D call from TCRdb, TRBD2, cannot be confirmed without DNA. CDR3 length: 14 residues. Germline CDR1 is SGHRS and CDR2 is YFSETQ. This CDR3 is CASSLSGELGEQFF.

This sequence joins TRBV3-1 and TRBJ2-1; TCRdb's D call of TRBD2 is untestable without DNA. Per the germline V gene, CDR1 is LGHDT and CDR2 is YNNKEL (reference sequence). The CDR3 totals 14 residues. The CDR3 region is CASSRSGSIGEQFF.

The chain employs TRBV20-1 and TRBJ1-1; TCRdb's D gene call, TRBD1, goes unchecked for lack of DNA. The germline V gene encodes CDR1 DFQATT and CDR2 SNEGSKA (reference sequence). This CDR3 is built from 14 residues. The CDR3 reads CSARSGAVNTEAFF.

The CDR3 here is CASSQGRASGSTDTQYF. This chain links TRBV4-1 with TRBJ2-3; the TCRdb call, TRBD2, lacks DNA for checking. Germline V CDR1 and CDR2: MGHRA, YSYEKL. The CDR3 has 17 amino acids.

The V call is TRBV28, the J call TRBJ1-4; the D gene TCRdb calls, TRBD1, cannot be checked with no DNA. The germline CDR1 and CDR2 sequences are MDHEN and SYDVKM. CDR3 size: 15 residues. Here the CDR3 reads CASSESGTGIEKLFF.

This chain uses TRBV7-6 with TRBJ2-7; TCRdb's assignment of TRBD2 cannot be checked, as there is no DNA. This CDR3 is 14 amino acids long. Germline V lookup: CDR1 SGHVS, CDR2 FNYEAQ. The CDR3 is CASSRLAGPNEQYF.

The rearrangement links TRBV12-3 or TRBV12-4 to TRBJ1-2; TCRdb's D call, TRBD1, is unchecked because there is no DNA. This CDR3 contains 13 residues. CDR3 protein: CASSIQGALGYTF.

CDR3 residues: CAIHSGDTDTQYF. The chain has TRBV6-2 or TRBV6-3 and TRBJ2-3; TCRdb's D call, TRBD2, is unchecked because there is no DNA. CDR3 length: 13 amino acids. Germline lookup yields CDR1 MNHEY and CDR2 SVGEGT.

The chain combines TRBV5-5 with TRBJ1-1; with no DNA, the TCRdb D assignment of TRBD1 cannot be verified. Germline lookup yields CDR1 SGHKS and CDR2 YYEKEE (reference sequence). The CDR3 extends over 13 amino acids. Here the CDR3 reads CASSLMTDTEAFF.

CDR3 residues: CASSQSPPSTTGQETQYF. This sequence joins TRBV4-1 and TRBJ2-5; the D call from TCRdb, TRBD1, cannot be confirmed without DNA. CDR1 and CDR2 from the germline V gene are MGHRA and YSYEKL. The CDR3 is made up of 18 amino acids.